This TCR beta chain was captured by sequencing in a study of cytomegalovirus exposure and HLA in healthy donors. TCRdb's copy holds only in-frame clones and misses some; the assay was immunoSEQ multiplex PCR. The sample lists about 200,000 clones; 75% to 90% were seen once. For this clone: Its antigen is unidentified.

Study outcomes and limitations: Per published reports, the classifier diagnosed cytomegalovirus status with high specificity and sensitivity. Through in vitro validation, three CMV-associated chains were shown to be specific for CMV antigens. Rare sequences made up most TCRs, while some public TCRs were found in many donors. The study flagged some 170 TCR beta chains as cytomegalovirus-associated.

Germline CDR1 and CDR2: MNHEY and SVGAGI. Trimming shortened V by 4 bases and J by 4 bases, and 17 bases separated the two germline ends. The CDR3 consists of 16 residues. The receptor was derived from a woman aged 18-29 years in good health and CMV-seronegative. Sequenced input: PBMCs. The chain recombines TRBV6-5 with TRBJ2-1; D remains unclear. This chain's CDR3 is CASSSPSAQPYNEQFF. DNA for the CDR3: TGTGCCAGCAGTTCCCCATCGGCACAGCCATACAATGAGCAGTTCTTC.